The 29 T cell receptor beta chains presented below share a single source sample, sequenced in a study of metastatic and nonmetastatic thyroid tumors. Patients had received no treatment of any kind before thyroid surgery. TCRdb ran MiXCR on the PCR reads. The sample carries about 20,000 clones, around 18% recorded once. The sequencing input was adjacent normal tissue. Receptor source: a male donor with papillary thyroid cancer or a benign thyroid nodule (not recorded which). Some clones in this sample may be carry-over from other donors' samples.

V usage is TRBV7-9 and J usage is TRBJ1-6, with D possibly TRBD1 on 5 matching bases. Germline CDR1 reads SEHNR; CDR2 reads FQNEAQ (reference sequence). This CDR3 has 15 residues. Trimming shortened V by 1 base and J by 6 bases, and 10 bases separated the two germline ends. The CDR3 reads CASSLGDSSNSPLHF. CDR3 nucleotides: TGTGCCAGCAGCTTAGGAGACAGCAGTAATTCACCCCTCCACTTT.

This clone was observed at least ten times. The junction shows a germline mismatch at one end, possibly a read error. Within the sample, other DNA sequences also encode this same CDR3. The chain carries TRBV4-1 and TRBJ1-5, with TRBD1 as a possible D gene (6 bases). The CDR3 sequence is 15 residues long. Germline values: CDR1 MGHRA, CDR2 YSYEKL. The CDR3 is CASSQDIRGDQPQHF. CDR3 nucleotides: TGCGCCAGCAGCCAAGATATAAGGGGGGATCAGCCCCAGCACTTT.

With respect to this clone: A much larger clonotype is one base distant, so this may be a read error. Since the CDR3 does not end with the conserved phenylalanine or tryptophan, this likely comes from a read error. This sample includes further DNA sequences coding for the same CDR3. This rearrangement joins TRBV5-6 to TRBJ2-7, with 8 bases identical to TRBD1. After removal of 4 bases from V and 0 bases from J, the junction contained 6 bases not matched to a gene. CDR3 size: 15 residues. Germline loops: CDR1 SGHDT, CDR2 YYEEEE. The CDR3 coding sequence is TGTGCCAGCAGCCTTGACAGGGGCAGCTCCTACGAGCAGTACCTC. As protein: CASSLDRGSSYEQYL.

This clone showed up many times. Other DNA variants within this sample encode the same CDR3. The V gene is TRBV9, the J gene TRBJ2-2, with D perhaps TRBD1 (7 bases). Germline assignment: CDR1 SGDLS and CDR2 YYNGEE. Trimming took 0 bases from V and 2 from J, leaving 14 bases between them. The CDR3 loop spans 17 amino acids. CDR3 protein: CASSVGHRGGNTGELFF. The CDR3 nucleotides are TGTGCCAGCAGCGTAGGGCACAGGGGAGGTAACACCGGGGAGCTGTTTTTT.

This clone was counted ten times or more. The J gene is TRBJ1-2, the V gene TRBV18; unclear D gene. Trimming took off 3 bases at V and 3 bases at J, with 11 bases between the two ends. Germline CDR1 and CDR2: KGHSH and LQKENI. The CDR3 consists of 14 residues. The CDR3 coding sequence is TGTGCCAGCTCACCCCCGGGCAGTGACTATGGCTACACCTTC. Its protein product is CASSPPGSDYGYTF. Supplemented by reference TRBV18 and TRBJ1-2, the full variable domain reads NAGVMQNPRHLVRRRGQEARLRCSPMKGHSHVYWYRQLPEEGLKFMVYLQKENIIDESGMPKERFSAEFPKEGPSILRIQQVVRGDSAAYFCASSPPGSDYGYTFGSGTRLTVV.

On this clone: This may arise from a read error, as a much more abundant clone is one base away. The rearrangement links TRBV12-5 to TRBJ2-1; weak D call: TRBD1 (5 bases). Trimming took 2 bases from V and 6 from J, leaving 23 bases between them. This CDR3 is 18 amino acids long. CDR1 is LGHNT, CDR2 FRNRAP, per germline. The CDR3 is CASGLLTYGWGRGNEQFF. In nucleotides, the CDR3 is TGTGCTAGTGGTTTGCTAACTTACGGGTGGGGTAGGGGCAATGAGCAGTTCTTC. Combining the CDR3 with reference TRBV12-5 and TRBJ2-1 gives the whole variable domain DARVTQTPRHKVTEMGQEVTMRCQPILGHNTVFWYRQTMMQGLELLAYFRNRAPLDDSGMPKDRFSAEMPDATLATLKIQPSEPRDSAVYFCASGLLTYGWGRGNEQFFGPGTRLTVL.

At least ten counts were recorded for this clone. The V and J genes are TRBV25-1 and TRBJ1-1; D is perhaps TRBD1 (5 bases). The CDR3 covers 14 residues. Looked up from germline, CDR1 is MGHDK and CDR2 is SYGVNS. Trimming shortened V by 0 bases and J by 6 bases, and 11 bases separated the two germline ends. The CDR3: CASSEYGGAAEAFF. As DNA, the CDR3 is TGTGCCAGCAGTGAATATGGAGGGGCGGCTGAAGCTTTCTTT. Based on the CDR3 plus reference TRBV25-1 and TRBJ1-1, the full variable domain is EADIYQTPRYLVIGTGKKITLECSQTMGHDKMYWYQQDPGMELHLIHYSYGVNSTEKGDLSSESTVSRIRTEHFPLTLESARPSHTSQYLCASSEYGGAAEAFFGQGTRLTVV.

The V and J genes are TRBV18 and TRBJ2-7, with TRBD1 matching over 8 bases. The CDR3 is 15 residues long. V gave up 4 bases and J gave up 3 bases; unmatched junction bases: 8. Germline V CDR1 and CDR2: KGHSH, LQKENI. The CDR3 protein is CASSRTGTALYEQYF. For the CDR3, the DNA is TGTGCCAGCTCACGGACAGGGACGGCTCTCTACGAGCAGTACTTC.

This clone was detected ten times or more. At one end the junction does not follow the germline gene, possibly because of a read error. The chain combines TRBV30 with TRBJ1-4, with D perhaps matching TRBD1 (6 bases). The CDR3 spans 14 residues. Looked up from germline, CDR1 is GTSNPN and CDR2 is SVGIG (reference sequence). CDR3 bases: TGTGCCTGGAGCGGAAGGGGACAAAATGAAAAACTGTCTTTT. Protein product: CAWSGRGQNEKLSF.

At least ten counts were recorded for this clone. This chain links TRBV7-8 with TRBJ1-5; D not resolved. V shed 1 base and J shed 1 base, with 11 bases lying between them. This CDR3 spans 16 amino acids. Per the germline V gene, CDR1 is SGHVS and CDR2 is FQNEAQ. The CDR3 region has the DNA TGTGCCAGCAGCTTAGTCCGTTGGCGGAGCAATCAGCCCCAGCATTTT. This encodes CASSLVRWRSNQPQHF.

Ten or more counts support this clone. The V call is TRBV5-5, the J call TRBJ1-2; 9 nucleotides line up with TRBD1. This CDR3 is 15 amino acids long. From germline, CDR1 is SGHKS and CDR2 YYEKEE (reference sequence). Trimming cost V 3 bases and J 6 bases; bases outside gene matches: 9. CDR3 residues: CASSSLGQGSNGYTF. For the CDR3, the DNA is TGTGCCAGCAGCTCCCTGGGACAGGGTTCGAATGGCTACACCTTC.

This clone was observed at least ten times. The chain recombines TRBV11-2 with TRBJ1-5; D remains ambiguous. The V end was cut by 7 bases, the J end by 0 bases, with 19 bases between. The CDR3 totals 17 residues. Germline CDR1 is SGHAT and CDR2 is FQNNGV. This chain's CDR3 is CASTAAEAGTSNQPQHF. In nucleotides, the CDR3 is TGTGCCAGCACCGCCGCTGAGGCAGGAACTAGCAATCAGCCCCAGCATTTT.

V usage is TRBV12-3 or TRBV12-4 and J usage is TRBJ2-7; tentatively, D is TRBD1 (5 bases). This CDR3 is 13 amino acids long. Trimming pared 6 bases from V and 4 bases from J, leaving 13 bases between. The CDR3 DNA reads TGTGCCAGCAGGGGGCTGGTGCCTTACGAGCAGTACTTC. This gives the protein CASRGLVPYEQYF.

To note about this clone: The conserved closing phenylalanine or tryptophan is absent in this CDR3, likely reflecting a read error. The limits of the CDR3 on the DNA are not certain, so only TCRdb's listed CDR3 is given. The genes are TRBV6-1 and TRBJ1-4; TRBD1 is the table's D call, not checked against the DNA. With termini counted, the CDR3 has 11 amino acids. Germline loops: CDR1 MNHNS, CDR2 SASEGT. CDR3 amino acids: CASSERGLGFL.

This clone was picked up many times. The chain links TRBV5-1 to TRBJ2-1; 9 bases map to TRBD1. The CDR3 is made up of 13 amino acids. With V trimmed by 6 bases and J by 5 bases, 3 bases remained unmatched. Germline loops: CDR1 SGHRS, CDR2 YFSETQ. CDR3 in DNA: TGCGCCAGCACGGGACAGGGCGACAATGAGCAGTTCTTC. This codes for CASTGQGDNEQFF. Using reference TRBV5-1 and TRBJ2-1 for the parts outside the CDR3, the full variable domain is KAGVTQTPRYLIKTRGQQVTLSCSPISGHRSVSWYQQTPGQGLQFLFEYFSETQRNKGNFPGRFSGRQFSNSRSEMNVSTLELGDSALYLCASTGQGDNEQFFGPGTRLTVL.

There are a few counts of this clone. The V gene is TRBV10-3, the J gene TRBJ1-2, with D perhaps TRBD1 (5 bases). V was pared by 2 bases and J by 3 bases, with 7 bases between. Looked up from germline, CDR1 is ENHRY and CDR2 is SYGVKD. The CDR3 covers 13 residues. In DNA, the CDR3 is TGTGCCATCAGTGAGGAAGGGGACTATGGCTACACCTTC. Amino acids: CAISEEGDYGYTF.

A word on this clone: A much larger clone sits a single nucleotide away, making a read error possible. The CDR3 nucleotides read TGTGCCAGCAGTTACCTCCACCCCCAGCATTTT. It codes for CASSYLHPQHF. V is TRBV6-7 and J is TRBJ1-5; no firm D call. TRBV6-7 carries the ORF label, with uncertain function. V lost 2 bases, J lost 10 bases, and 6 bases lay in between. This CDR3 is built from 11 residues.

Notes on this clone: One end of the junction varies from germline; a read error may be responsible. The chain combines TRBV2 with TRBJ1-1; D remains unclear. The germline gives CDR1 SNHLY, CDR2 FYNNEI. The CDR3 sequence is 12 residues long. Here the CDR3 reads CASRRMNTESFF. CDR3 nucleotide sequence: TGTGCAAGCCGGAGGATGAACACTGAATCTTTCTTT.

This clone was detected a few times. The chain is built from TRBV5-1 and TRBJ2-5, with D possibly called TRBD1 or TRBD2 (5 bases each). Germline CDR1 and CDR2: SGHRS and YFSETQ. CDR3 length equals 11 residues. Trimming removed 5 bases from V and 5 bases from J, with 7 bases in between. CDR3 bases: TGCGCCAGCAGTTGGGGGGAGACCCAGTACTTC. Its translation: CASSWGETQYF.

This clone was counted ten times or more. The V gene is TRBV7-8, the J gene TRBJ2-7, with 9 nucleotides matching TRBD2. The CDR3 runs to 16 residues. The V and J ends lost 1 base and 2 bases, in that order; junction bases with no gene match: 6. CDR1 SGHVS and CDR2 FQNEAQ come from the germline V gene. CDR3: CASSLGLAGAPYEQYV. CDR3 nucleotide sequence: TGTGCCAGCAGCTTAGGGTTAGCGGGAGCTCCCTACGAGCAGTACGTC.

This clone was observed a few times. The junction departs from germline at one end; a sequencing error may be responsible. This sample includes further DNA sequences coding for the same CDR3. This chain uses TRBV12-3 or TRBV12-4 with TRBJ1-1; the D is unclear. This CDR3 has 13 residues. The CDR3 protein is CASRGRLNTEAFF. CDR3 coding DNA: TGTGCCAGCAGGGGGAGATTGAACACTGAAGCCTTCTTT.

DNA for the CDR3: TGCACCGGGGACCCTCACTATGGCTACACCTTC. Encoded protein: CTGDPHYGYTF. The rearrangement links TRBV20-1 to TRBJ1-2, with D maybe TRBD1 (5 bases). The CDR3 has 11 residues. Germline CDR1 reads DFQATT; CDR2 reads SNEGSKA (reference sequence).

V and J are TRBV12-3 or TRBV12-4 and TRBJ2-3; TRBD2 matches 9 bases. The V segment lost 4 bases and the J segment 2 bases; nucleotides outside the gene matches: 13. CDR3 size: 18 residues. The CDR3 DNA reads TGTGCCAGCAGTTCACTTCCGGGACTAGCTGGAGACACAGATACGCAGTATTTT. It encodes CASSSLPGLAGDTDTQYF.

This clone came up a few times. This may arise from a read error, as a much more abundant clone is one base away. J is TRBJ1-4 and V is TRBV7-3; tentative D call: TRBD1 (6 bases). Looked up from germline, CDR1 is SGHTA and CDR2 is FQGTGA. Trimming shortened V by 8 bases and J by 0 bases, and 22 bases separated the two germline ends. The CDR3 runs to 18 residues. CDR3 DNA: TGTGCCAGCGGTGATGACGGGGGCCGTAAGGCAACTAATGAAAAACTGTTTTTT. Protein sequence: CASGDDGGRKATNEKLFF.

This clone was seen many times. This chain uses TRBV6-2 or TRBV6-3 with TRBJ2-5; TRBD2 matches at 11 bases. The CDR3 is 17 residues long. V shed 2 bases and J 1 base; nucleotides not matched to a gene: 6. The germline V gene has CDR1 MNHEY and CDR2 SVGEGT. The CDR3 region is CASSYPRLAGPQETQYF. CDR3 sequence (DNA): TGTGCCAGCAGTTACCCCAGACTAGCGGGGCCCCAAGAGACCCAGTACTTC.

This clone has at least ten counts. The chain recombines TRBV5-1 with TRBJ1-3; 8 bases line up with TRBD1. After removal of 0 bases from V and 4 bases from J, the junction contained 15 bases not matched to a gene. The CDR3 spans 19 residues. Germline CDR1 is SGHRS and CDR2 is YFSETQ. The CDR3 spells CASSLGIGPGGRSGNTIYF. The CDR3 nucleotides read TGCGCCAGCAGCTTGGGGATAGGGCCAGGGGGCCGATCCGGAAACACCATATATTTT. Combining the CDR3 with reference TRBV5-1 and TRBJ1-3 gives the whole variable domain KAGVTQTPRYLIKTRGQQVTLSCSPISGHRSVSWYQQTPGQGLQFLFEYFSETQRNKGNFPGRFSGRQFSNSRSEMNVSTLELGDSALYLCASSLGIGPGGRSGNTIYFGEGSWLTVV.

This clone was picked up many times. The chain is built from TRBV7-8 and TRBJ2-1; 9 bases align to TRBD2. The CDR3 has 16 amino acids. The germline gives CDR1 SGHVS, CDR2 FQNEAQ. V lost 5 bases, J lost 8 bases, and 13 bases stayed unmatched. The CDR3 reads CASSQVAGGPADEQFF. CDR3 sequence (DNA): TGTGCCAGCAGCCAAGTGGCGGGAGGGCCCGCGGATGAGCAGTTCTTC.

Note on this clone: An end of the junction differs from the germline gene, which may be a read error. The rearrangement joins TRBV4-3 to TRBJ2-2; D is possibly TRBD1 (6 bases). This CDR3 has 15 amino acids. Per the germline V gene, CDR1 is LGHNA and CDR2 is YSLEER. In DNA, the CDR3 is TGCGCCAGCAGCCTCGGACAAGGGGACACCGGGGAGCCGTTTTTT. This gives the protein CASSLGQGDTGEPFF.

This clone was seen ten or more times. The genes are TRBV5-1 and TRBJ2-5; D is unclear. CDR3 size: 15 residues. Germline V gene data show CDR1 as SGHRS and CDR2 as YFSETQ. Trimming pared 1 base from V and 1 base from J, leaving 11 bases between. The CDR3 DNA is TGCGCCAGCAGCTTGACCCTGCGGCCCCAAGAGACCCAGTACTTC. As protein: CASSLTLRPQETQYF. Drawing the rest from reference TRBV5-1 and TRBJ2-5, the complete variable domain is KAGVTQTPRYLIKTRGQQVTLSCSPISGHRSVSWYQQTPGQGLQFLFEYFSETQRNKGNFPGRFSGRQFSNSRSEMNVSTLELGDSALYLCASSLTLRPQETQYFGPGTRLLVL.